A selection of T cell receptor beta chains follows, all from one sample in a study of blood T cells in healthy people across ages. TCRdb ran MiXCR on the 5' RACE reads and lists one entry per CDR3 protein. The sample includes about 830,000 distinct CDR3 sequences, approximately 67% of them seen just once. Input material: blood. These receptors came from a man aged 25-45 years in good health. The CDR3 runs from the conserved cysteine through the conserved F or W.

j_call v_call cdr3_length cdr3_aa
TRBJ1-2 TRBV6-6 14 CASSRDRDLEGYTF
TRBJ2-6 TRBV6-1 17 CASSVNSWVGGANVLTF
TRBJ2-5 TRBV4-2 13 CAGSLSPGETQYF
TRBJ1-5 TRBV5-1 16 CVSSPGTGGREQPQHF
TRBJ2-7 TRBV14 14 CASSQVGTSYEQYF
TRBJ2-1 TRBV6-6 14 CASIQRQGTNEQFF
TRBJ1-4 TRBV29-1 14 CSVEGTADNEKLFF
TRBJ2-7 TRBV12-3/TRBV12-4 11 CASSFTAEQYF
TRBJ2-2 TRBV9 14 CASMRTSGIGELFF
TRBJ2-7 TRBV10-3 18 CAISESSAGGAARHEQYF
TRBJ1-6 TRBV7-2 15 CASSLGSLGNSPLHF
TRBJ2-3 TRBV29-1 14 CSVAITLGTDTQYF
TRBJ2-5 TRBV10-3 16 CAISDQSRGYQETQYF
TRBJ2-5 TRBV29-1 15 CSVITRGTGGGEQYF
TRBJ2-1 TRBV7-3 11 CASSLYGSVFF
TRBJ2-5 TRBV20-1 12 CSAGSRGETQYF
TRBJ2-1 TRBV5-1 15 CAGSPTPDGYNEQFF
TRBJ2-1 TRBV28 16 CASSLPRRTVWNEQFF
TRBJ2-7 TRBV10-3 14 CAISLDKPEYEQYF
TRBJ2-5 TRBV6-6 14 CASRPRAQVETQYF
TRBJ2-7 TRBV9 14 CASSVDLVALEQYF
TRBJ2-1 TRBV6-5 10 CASGENEQFF
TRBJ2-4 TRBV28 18 CASSATSGGAPAKNIQYF
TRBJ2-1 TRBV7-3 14 CASSLGGRDNEQFF
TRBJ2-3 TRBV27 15 CASLTSGASTDTQYF
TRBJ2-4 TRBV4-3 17 CASSQDAGQGVQNIQYF
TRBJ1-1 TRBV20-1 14 CSARLQGAGTGAFF
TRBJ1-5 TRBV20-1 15 CSARDWAGSDQPQHF
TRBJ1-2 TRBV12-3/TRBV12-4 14 CASTDRDKLGGYTF
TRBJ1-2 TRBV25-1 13 CASSELDTYGYTF
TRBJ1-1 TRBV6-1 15 CASSEMGASGTEAFF
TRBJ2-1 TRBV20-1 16 CSARRPGRNSYNEQFF
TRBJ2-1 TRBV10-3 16 CAIGESGSGGRNEQFF
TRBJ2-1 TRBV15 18 CATSRGWGEENLYNEQFF
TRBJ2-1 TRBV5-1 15 CASSWGSGGTGEQFF
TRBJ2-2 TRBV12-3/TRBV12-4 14 CASSPGTATGELFF
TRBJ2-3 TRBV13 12 CASSSGGDTQYF
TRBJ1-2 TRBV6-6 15 CASITDEGADYGCTF
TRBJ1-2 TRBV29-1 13 CSAPTGTDYGYTF
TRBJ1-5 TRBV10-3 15 CAISPGQANNQPQHF
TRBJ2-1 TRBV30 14 CAWSLGATYNEQFF
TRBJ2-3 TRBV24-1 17 CATSDPSYRGSTDTQYF
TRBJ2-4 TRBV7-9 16 CASSPPGTGAKNIQYF
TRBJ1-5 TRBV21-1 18 CASSIAGPGAIFAQPQHF
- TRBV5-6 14 CASSLEGFQETQFF
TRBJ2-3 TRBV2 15 CASRPTSGSTDTQYF
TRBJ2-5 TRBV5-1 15 CASSLAYGGQETQYF
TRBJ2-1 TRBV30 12 CAWAGGHNEQFF